Listed below are T cell receptor beta chains from one sample, sequenced in a study of T cells expressing NK-cell markers. Using the 5' RACE reads, TCRdb records one entry per CDR3 protein without DNA. The sample table sets out roughly 160,000 distinct CDR3 sequences. The sequenced sample consisted of blood T cells: a sorted CD56 or NKG2C T cell subset, CD4+ or CD8+ T cells, or bulk PBMC T cells (not recorded which). All receptors derive from a man aged 18-75 years in good health. The CDR3 runs from the conserved cysteine through the conserved F or W.

length	V	J	CDR3
12	TRBV29-1	TRBJ2-7	CSAEDRAGEQYF
15	TRBV5-1	TRBJ1-2	CASSLLDRGIYGYTF
13	TRBV27	TRBJ1-5	CASSWQGSQPQHF
15	TRBV4-1	TRBJ2-1	CASSQSGNFYNEQFF
14	TRBV12-3/TRBV12-4	TRBJ2-5	CASSFVGLGETQYF
17	TRBV9	TRBJ2-7	CASSANTVSLIPYEQYF
14	TRBV5-4	TRBJ2-7	CASSLGTRYYEQYF
15	TRBV2	TRBJ1-2	CASSEDDRSNYGYTF
16	TRBV11-2	TRBJ2-3	CASSLAGAGSTDTQYF
19	TRBV27	TRBJ2-2	CASSYYSGMGSTNTGELFF
16	TRBV7-9	TRBJ1-3	CASSFRQGGFGNTIYF
15	TRBV10-3	TRBJ1-2	CAISESIDSFYGYTF
19	TRBV2	TRBJ2-2	CASSRPRHQRQGKTGELFF
11	TRBV20-1	TRBJ2-7	CSAADRDEQYF
12	TRBV6-1	TRBJ2-7	CASKITSFEQYF
15	TRBV28	TRBJ2-5	CASSAGTGWEETQYF
12	TRBV6-4	TRBJ2-1	CASSESGIEQFF
15	TRBV24-1	TRBJ1-5	CATSDDDRPRVPQHF
17	TRBV21-1	TRBJ1-1	CASIKQLRDRVNTEAFF
18	TRBV24-1	TRBJ2-3	CATSGYRGEGASSDTQYF
14	TRBV20-1	TRBJ2-7	CSAAPRPSSYEQYF
13	TRBV13	TRBJ1-1	CASSLGGDSEAFF